This T cell receptor beta chain emerged from a study of OX40 agonist ivuxolimab in advanced cancers. In terms of the full investigation: Ivuxolimab was an agonistic, fully human IgG2 monoclonal antibody directed against OX40 (CD134), a costimulatory receptor. The dose-escalation cohort was around 83% male with a mean age of roughly 60 years, ranging from roughly 20 to 80. Among the roughly 50 dose-escalation patients, around 20 had hepatocellular carcinoma, roughly 15 melanoma, 9 renal cell carcinoma and 9 head and neck cancer. Prior anti-PD-1, anti-PD-L1 or anti-CTLA-4 therapy was permitted, and 30% to 50% of dose-escalation patients had received checkpoint inhibitors. Peripheral TCRbeta sequencing was intended to test whether TCR sequence diversity was altered and clonal T-cell expansion was caused by ivuxolimab. The paper describes the monotherapy dose-escalation part (N ≈ 49 patients) of the phase I trial of ivuxolimab. Intravenous ivuxolimab was administered to patients every 2 weeks at six dose levels: 0.01, 0.1, 0.3, 1.5, 3 and 10 mg/kg. Partial responses occurred in three dose-escalation patients, of whom one had hepatocellular carcinoma and two had cutaneous melanoma.

Concerning this clone: It has no known antigen specificity. Per-base quality was not reported, and no clone a single base away is much larger than it.

Genomic DNA was isolated from the sorted cells so that the TCRbeta CDR3 region could be sequenced. TCRbeta CDR3 regions were sequenced using the immunoSEQ Assay. TCRdb stores this immuneACCESS table with in-frame sequences only. Part of the clones is absent; in the studies checked, under half of the shortfall reflects unresolved V genes, and no reason is known for the rest. This sample holds around 65,000 clones; 92% were observed only once. 0.62% of the sample comes from the top ten. The trial excluded patients who had a history of autoimmune disease or were on systemic immunosuppression. In every dose cohort, peripheral blood was drawn for TCR sequencing at baseline, cycle 4 day 1, and cycle 7 day 1. The samples were drawn from a first-in-human, open-label, multicenter phase I dose-escalation trial of ivuxolimab. Adults with locally advanced or metastatic melanoma, renal cell, hepatocellular, or head and neck squamous cell carcinoma were enrolled in the trial. Before TCR sequencing, CD4+ and CD8+ T cells were separately sorted from peripheral blood.

Paper-wide results and their limitations: After ivuxolimab, expanded clones were on average more numerous among CD8+ T cells than among CD4+ T cells. Partial responders in the 0.1-3.0 mg/kg groups had among the lowest normalized peripheral clonal expansion, especially among CD8+ T cells. Low levels of normalized T-cell clonal expansion were also seen in some patients who did not respond. Clonal expansion of both CD4+ and CD8+ blood T cells was observed from baseline to week 6 at doses 0.1 to 3.0 mg/kg. Antigen specificity was not determined for the clonally expanded peripheral T cells.

CDR1 and CDR2 (SQVTM, ANQGSEA) derive from the germline V gene. Deletion took 4 bases off V and 5 bases off J, with a span of 6 bases between the germline ends. Spanning cysteine to phenylalanine, the CDR3 consists of 10 amino acids. The sequence is cut down to CDR3 DNA, 30 bases in frame from base 1. The chain links TRBV29-1 with TRBJ2-7, with the D gene call left open. This clonotype was sampled from an adult with an advanced solid tumor such as melanoma, head and neck, liver or kidney cancer. The sequences come from CD4+ or CD8+ T cells sorted from blood, collected in a trial of the OX40 agonist ivuxolimab. Here the CDR3 is given as CSVGEDEQYF. The DNA is TGCAGCGTTGGGGAAGACGAGCAGTACTTC.